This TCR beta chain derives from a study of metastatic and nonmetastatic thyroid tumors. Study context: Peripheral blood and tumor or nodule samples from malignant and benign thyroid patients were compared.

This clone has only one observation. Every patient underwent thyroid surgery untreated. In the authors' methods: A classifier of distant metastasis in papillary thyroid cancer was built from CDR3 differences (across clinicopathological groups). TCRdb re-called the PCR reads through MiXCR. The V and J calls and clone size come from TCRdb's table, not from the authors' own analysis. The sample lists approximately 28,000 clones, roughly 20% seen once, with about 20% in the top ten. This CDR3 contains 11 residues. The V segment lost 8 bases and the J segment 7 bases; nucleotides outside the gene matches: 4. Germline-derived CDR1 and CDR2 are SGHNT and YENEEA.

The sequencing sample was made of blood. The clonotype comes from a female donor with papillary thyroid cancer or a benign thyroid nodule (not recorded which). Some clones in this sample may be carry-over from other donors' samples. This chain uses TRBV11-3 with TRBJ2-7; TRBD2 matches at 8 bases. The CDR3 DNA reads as TGTGCCAGCTCGCCGGGAGGGGAGCAGTACTTC. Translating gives CASSPGGEQYF.